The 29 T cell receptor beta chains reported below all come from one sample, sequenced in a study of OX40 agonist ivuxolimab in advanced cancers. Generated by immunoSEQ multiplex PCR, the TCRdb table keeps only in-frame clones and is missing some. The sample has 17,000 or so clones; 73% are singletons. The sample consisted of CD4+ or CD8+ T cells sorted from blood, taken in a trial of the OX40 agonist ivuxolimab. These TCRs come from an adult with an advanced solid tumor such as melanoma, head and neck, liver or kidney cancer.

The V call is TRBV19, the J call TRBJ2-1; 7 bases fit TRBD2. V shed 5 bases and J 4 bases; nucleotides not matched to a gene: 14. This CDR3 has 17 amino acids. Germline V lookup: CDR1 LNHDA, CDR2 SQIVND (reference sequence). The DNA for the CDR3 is TGTGCCAGTAGTCTGAGTATGGCTAGCGGTTCTTACAATGAGCAGTTCTTC. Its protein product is CASSLSMASGSYNEQFF.

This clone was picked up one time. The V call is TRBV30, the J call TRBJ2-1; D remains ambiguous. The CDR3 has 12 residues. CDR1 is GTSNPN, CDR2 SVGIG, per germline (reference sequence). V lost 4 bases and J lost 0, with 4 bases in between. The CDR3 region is CAWISSYNEQFF. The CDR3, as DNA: TGTGCCTGGATAAGCTCCTACAATGAGCAGTTCTTC.

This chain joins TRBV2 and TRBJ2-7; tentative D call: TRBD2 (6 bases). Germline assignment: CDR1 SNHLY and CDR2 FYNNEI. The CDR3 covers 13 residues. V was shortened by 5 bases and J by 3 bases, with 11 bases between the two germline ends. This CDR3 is CASSPRGSYEQYF. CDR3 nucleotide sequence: TGTGCCAGCAGTCCACGGGGGAGCTACGAGCAGTACTTC. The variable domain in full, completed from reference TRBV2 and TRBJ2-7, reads EPEVTQTPSHQVTQMGQEVILRCVPISNHLYFYWYRQILGQKVEFLVSFYNNEISEKSEIFDDQFSVERPDGSNFTLKIRSTKLEDSAMYFCASSPRGSYEQYFGPGTRLTVT.

The CDR3 DNA follows: TGCGCCAGCAGCGGTGGACTAGCGGGGAATAGGGACGAGCAGTACTTC. As protein: CASSGGLAGNRDEQYF. The chain recombines TRBV5-1 with TRBJ2-7, with 12 bases lining up with TRBD2. V shed 4 bases, J shed 5 bases, and the junction held 10 bases outside the gene matches. Germline CDR1 reads SGHRS; CDR2 reads YFSETQ. The CDR3 loop spans 16 amino acids. Filled out from reference TRBV5-1 and TRBJ2-7, the complete variable domain reads KAGVTQTPRYLIKTRGQQVTLSCSPISGHRSVSWYQQTPGQGLQFLFEYFSETQRNKGNFPGRFSGRQFSNSRSEMNVSTLELGDSALYLCASSGGLAGNRDEQYFGPGTRLTVT.

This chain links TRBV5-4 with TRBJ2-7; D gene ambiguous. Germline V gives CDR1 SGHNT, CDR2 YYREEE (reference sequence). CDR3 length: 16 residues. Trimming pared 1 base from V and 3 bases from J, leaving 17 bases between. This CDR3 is CASSLLSYKDRYEQYF. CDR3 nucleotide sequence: TGTGCCAGCAGCTTGTTGTCCTACAAGGATCGCTACGAGCAGTACTTC.

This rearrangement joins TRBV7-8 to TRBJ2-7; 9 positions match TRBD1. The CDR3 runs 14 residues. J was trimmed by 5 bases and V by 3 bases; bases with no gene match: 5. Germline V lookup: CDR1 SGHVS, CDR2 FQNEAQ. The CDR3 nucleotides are TGTGCCAGCAGCTTGGGGACAGGGTCTAACGAGCAGTACTTC. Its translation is CASSLGTGSNEQYF.

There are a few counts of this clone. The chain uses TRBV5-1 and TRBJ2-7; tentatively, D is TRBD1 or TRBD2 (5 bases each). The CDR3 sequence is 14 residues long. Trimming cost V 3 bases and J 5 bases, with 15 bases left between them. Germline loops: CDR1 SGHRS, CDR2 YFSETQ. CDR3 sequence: CASSYIRDDDEQYF. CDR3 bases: TGCGCCAGCAGCTATATCCGGGACGACGACGAGCAGTACTTC.

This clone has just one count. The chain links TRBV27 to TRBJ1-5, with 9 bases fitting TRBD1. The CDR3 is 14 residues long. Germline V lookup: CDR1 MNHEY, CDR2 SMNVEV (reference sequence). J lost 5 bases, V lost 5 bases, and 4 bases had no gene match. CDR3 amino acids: CASSQTGGDQPQHF. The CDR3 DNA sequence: TGTGCCAGCAGTCAAACAGGGGGCGATCAGCCCCAGCATTTT.

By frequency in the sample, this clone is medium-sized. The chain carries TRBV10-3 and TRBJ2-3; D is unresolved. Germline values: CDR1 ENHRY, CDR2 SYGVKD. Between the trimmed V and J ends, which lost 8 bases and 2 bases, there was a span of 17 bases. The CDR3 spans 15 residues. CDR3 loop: CAILPTQHSTDTQYF. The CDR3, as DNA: TGTGCCATCCTTCCCACCCAGCACTCCACAGATACGCAGTATTTT.

Written as DNA, the CDR3 is TGTGCCTGCGCTAGCGGGTACGAGCAGTACTTC. Translated, it gives CACASGYEQYF. J is TRBJ2-7 and V is TRBV30; 8 bases are shared with TRBD2. This CDR3 is built from 11 residues. Germline V gene data show CDR1 as GTSNPN and CDR2 as SVGIG (reference sequence). The V and J ends lost 6 bases and 4 bases, in that order; junction bases with no gene match: 2.

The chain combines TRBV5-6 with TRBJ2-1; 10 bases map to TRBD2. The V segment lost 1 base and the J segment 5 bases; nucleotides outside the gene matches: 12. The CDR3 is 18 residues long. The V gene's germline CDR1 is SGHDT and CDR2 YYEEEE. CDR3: CASSLLAGGLVLNNEQFF. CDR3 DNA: TGTGCCAGCAGCTTGTTAGCGGGAGGTCTTGTTTTGAACAATGAGCAGTTCTTC.

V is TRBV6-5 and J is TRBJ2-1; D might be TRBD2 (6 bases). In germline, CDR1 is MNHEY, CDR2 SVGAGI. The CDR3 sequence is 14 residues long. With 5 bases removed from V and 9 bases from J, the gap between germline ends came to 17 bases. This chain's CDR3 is CASSPGTLGFEQFF. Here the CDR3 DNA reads TGTGCCAGCAGTCCCGGGACTCTGGGGTTTGAGCAGTTCTTC.

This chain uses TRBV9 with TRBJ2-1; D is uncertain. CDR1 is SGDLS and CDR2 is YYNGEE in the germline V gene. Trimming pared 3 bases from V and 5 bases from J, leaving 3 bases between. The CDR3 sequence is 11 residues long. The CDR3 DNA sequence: TGTGCCAGCAGCGGAAACAATGAGCAGTTCTTC. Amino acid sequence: CASSGNNEQFF.

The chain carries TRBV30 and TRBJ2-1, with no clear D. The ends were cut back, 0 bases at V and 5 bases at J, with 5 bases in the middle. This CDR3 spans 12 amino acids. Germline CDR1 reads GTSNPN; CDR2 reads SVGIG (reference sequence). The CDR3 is CAWSVVDNEQFF. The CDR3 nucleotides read TGTGCCTGGAGTGTTGTGGACAATGAGCAGTTCTTC.

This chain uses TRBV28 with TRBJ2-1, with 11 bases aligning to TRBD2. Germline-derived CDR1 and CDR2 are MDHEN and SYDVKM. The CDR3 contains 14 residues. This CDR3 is CAAGTSGSYNEQFF. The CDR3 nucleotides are TGTGCAGCCGGGACTAGCGGCTCCTACAATGAGCAGTTCTTC. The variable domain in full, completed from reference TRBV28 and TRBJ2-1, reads DVKVTQSSRYLVKRTGEKVFLECVQDMDHENMFWYRQDPGLGLRLIYFSYDVKMKEKGDIPEGYSVSREKKERFSLILESASTNQTSMYLCAAGTSGSYNEQFFGPGTRLTVL.

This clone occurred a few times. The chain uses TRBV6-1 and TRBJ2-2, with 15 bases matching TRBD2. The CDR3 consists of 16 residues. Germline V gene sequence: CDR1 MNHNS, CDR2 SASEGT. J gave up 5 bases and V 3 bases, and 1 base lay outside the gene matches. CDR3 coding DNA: TGTGCCAGCAGTGACGGGACTAGCGGGAGGACCGGGGAGCTGTTTTTT. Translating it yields CASSDGTSGRTGELFF.

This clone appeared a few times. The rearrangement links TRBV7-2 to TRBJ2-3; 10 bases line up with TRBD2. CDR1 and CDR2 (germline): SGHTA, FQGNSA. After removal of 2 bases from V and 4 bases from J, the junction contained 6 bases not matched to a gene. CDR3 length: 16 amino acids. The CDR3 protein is CASSLRSGRTSDTQYF. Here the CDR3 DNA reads TGTGCCAGCAGCTTACGTAGCGGGAGGACGTCAGATACGCAGTATTTT.

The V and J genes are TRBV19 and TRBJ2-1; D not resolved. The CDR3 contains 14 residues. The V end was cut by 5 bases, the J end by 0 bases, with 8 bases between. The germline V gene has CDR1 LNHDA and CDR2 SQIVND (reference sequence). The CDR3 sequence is CASSVWSSYNEQFF. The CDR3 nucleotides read TGTGCCAGTAGTGTATGGAGCTCCTACAATGAGCAGTTCTTC.

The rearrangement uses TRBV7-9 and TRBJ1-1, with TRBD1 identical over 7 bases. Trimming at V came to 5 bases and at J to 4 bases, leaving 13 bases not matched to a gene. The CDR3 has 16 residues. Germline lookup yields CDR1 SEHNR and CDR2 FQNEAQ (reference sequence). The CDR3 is CASSVTRTGEGTEAFF. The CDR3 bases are TGTGCCAGCAGCGTAACCAGAACAGGGGAAGGCACTGAAGCTTTCTTT.

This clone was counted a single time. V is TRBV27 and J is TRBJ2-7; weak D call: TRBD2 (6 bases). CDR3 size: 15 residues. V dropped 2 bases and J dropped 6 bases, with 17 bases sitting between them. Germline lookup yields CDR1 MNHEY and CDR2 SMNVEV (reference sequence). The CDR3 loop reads CASSLVAAARSEQYF. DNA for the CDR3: TGTGCCAGCAGTTTAGTAGCGGCGGCTCGGTCCGAGCAGTACTTC.

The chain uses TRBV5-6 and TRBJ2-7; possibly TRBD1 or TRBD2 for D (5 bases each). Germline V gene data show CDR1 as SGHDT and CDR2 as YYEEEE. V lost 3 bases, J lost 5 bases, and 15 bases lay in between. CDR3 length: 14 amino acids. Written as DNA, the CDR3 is TGTGCCAGCAGCTACGGGACCGGAGGCGACGAGCAGTACTTC. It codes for CASSYGTGGDEQYF.

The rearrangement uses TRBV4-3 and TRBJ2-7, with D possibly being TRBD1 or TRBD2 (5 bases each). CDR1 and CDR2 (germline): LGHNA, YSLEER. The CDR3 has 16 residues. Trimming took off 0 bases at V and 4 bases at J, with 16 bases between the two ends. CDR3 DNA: TGCGCCAGCAGCCAAGATCCCGGGGCAGGGCGGTACGAGCAGTACTTC. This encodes CASSQDPGAGRYEQYF.

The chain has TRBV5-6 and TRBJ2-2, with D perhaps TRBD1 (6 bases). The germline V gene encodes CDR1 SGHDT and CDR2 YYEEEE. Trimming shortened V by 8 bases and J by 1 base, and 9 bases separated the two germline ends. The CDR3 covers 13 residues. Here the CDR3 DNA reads TGTGCCAGTCGGACAGTGAACACCGGGGAGCTGTTTTTT. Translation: CASRTVNTGELFF.

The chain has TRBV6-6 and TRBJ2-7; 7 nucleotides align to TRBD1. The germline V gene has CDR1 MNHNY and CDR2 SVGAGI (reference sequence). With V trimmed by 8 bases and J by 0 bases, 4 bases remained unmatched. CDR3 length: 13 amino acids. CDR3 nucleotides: TGTGCCAGCGGGGCAGGGGGCTCCTACGAGCAGTACTTC. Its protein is CASGAGGSYEQYF.

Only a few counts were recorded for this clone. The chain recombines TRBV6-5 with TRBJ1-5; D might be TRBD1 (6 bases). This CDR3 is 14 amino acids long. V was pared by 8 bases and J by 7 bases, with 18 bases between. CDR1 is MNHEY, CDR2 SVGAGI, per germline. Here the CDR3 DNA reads TGTGCCAGCGGGAATACAGGGCTGGGGCAGCCCCAGCATTTT. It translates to CASGNTGLGQPQHF.

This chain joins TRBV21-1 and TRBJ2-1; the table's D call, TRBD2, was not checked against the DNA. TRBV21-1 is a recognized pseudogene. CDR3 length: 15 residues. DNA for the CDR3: TGTGCCAGCAGCAAAAGGTCCCGGGCCTACAATGAGCAGTTCTTC. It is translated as CASSKRSRAYNEQFF.

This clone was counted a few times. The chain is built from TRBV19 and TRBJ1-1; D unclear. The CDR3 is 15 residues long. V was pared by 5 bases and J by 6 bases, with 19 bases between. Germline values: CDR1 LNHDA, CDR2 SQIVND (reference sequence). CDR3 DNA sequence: TGTGCCAGTAGTTCTCAACAGTCGGTGAGGGCTGAAGCTTTCTTT. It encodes CASSSQQSVRAEAFF. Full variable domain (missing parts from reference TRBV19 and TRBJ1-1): DGGITQSPKYLFRKEGQNVTLSCEQNLNHDAMYWYRQDPGQGLRLIYYSQIVNDFQKGDIAEGYSVSREKKESFPLTVTSAQKNPTAFYLCASSSQQSVRAEAFFGQGTRLTVV.

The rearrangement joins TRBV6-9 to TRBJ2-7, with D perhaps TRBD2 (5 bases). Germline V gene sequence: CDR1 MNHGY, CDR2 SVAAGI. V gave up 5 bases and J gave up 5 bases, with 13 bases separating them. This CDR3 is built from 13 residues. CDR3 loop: CASSVLGSDEQYF. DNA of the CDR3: TGTGCCAGCAGTGTTTTAGGTAGCGACGAGCAGTACTTC.

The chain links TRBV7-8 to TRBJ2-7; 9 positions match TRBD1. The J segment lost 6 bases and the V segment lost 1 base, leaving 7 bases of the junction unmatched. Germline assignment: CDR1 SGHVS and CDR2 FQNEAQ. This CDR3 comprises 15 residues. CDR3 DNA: TGTGCCAGCAGCTTAGGAACAGGGGGCCCAACCGAGCAGTACTTC. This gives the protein CASSLGTGGPTEQYF. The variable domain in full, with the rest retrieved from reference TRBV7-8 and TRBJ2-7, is GAGVSQSPRYKVAKRGQDVALRCDPISGHVSLFWYQQALGQGPEFLTYFQNEAQLDKSGLPSDRFFAERPEGSVSTLKIQRTQQEDSAVYLCASSLGTGGPTEQYFGPGTRLTVT.